The 11 T cell receptor beta chains presented below share a single source sample, sequenced in a study of blood T cells in healthy people across ages. Together with a sample-barcoded 5' primer, a J-beta primer mix was included in a second PCR lasting roughly 6 to 12 cycles. TCRdb independently ran MiXCR on the 5' RACE reads; one entry per CDR3 protein. The data hold hundreds of thousands of distinct CDR3 sequences, with 45% to 50% observed a single time. Input material: blood. The receptors derive from a woman aged 55 to 70 in good health.

The rearrangement joins TRBV7-8 to TRBJ2-1; 14 nucleotides align to TRBD2. The CDR3 runs to 16 residues. Looked up from germline, CDR1 is SGHVS and CDR2 is FQNEAQ. With V trimmed by 6 bases and J by 8 bases, 9 bases remained unmatched. The chain's CDR3 is CASSIQGLAGVYEQFF. The CDR3 DNA sequence: TGTGCCAGCAGTATACAGGGACTAGCGGGAGTCTATGAGCAGTTCTTC.

V and J are TRBV20-1 and TRBJ2-1; D perhaps matches TRBD2 (7 bases). Trimming took off 3 bases at V and 4 bases at J, with 13 bases between the two ends. Per germline, CDR1 DFQATT and CDR2 SNEGSKA (reference sequence). The length of the CDR3 is 14 residues. CDR3 sequence (DNA): TGCAGTGCTAGGGGTGGGAGGGGGTACAATGAGCAGTTCTTC. Protein product: CSARGGRGYNEQFF.

A few counts support this clonotype. The chain couples TRBV2 to TRBJ2-7; 11 nucleotides agree with TRBD2. This CDR3 spans 15 amino acids. Losses at the gene ends were 6 bases for V and 7 bases for J; bases not matched to a gene: 11. The germline V gene has CDR1 SNHLY and CDR2 FYNNEI. CDR3 bases: TGTGCCAGCAGCTATAGCGGGAGGGCCGGACAGGAGCAGTACTTC. The encoded protein is CASSYSGRAGQEQYF.

The chain couples TRBV29-1 to TRBJ1-1, with TRBD1 as a possible D gene (5 bases). V gave up 2 bases and J gave up 1 base, with 8 bases separating them. Per germline, CDR1 SQVTM and CDR2 ANQGSEA. There are 13 residues in the CDR3. CDR3 sequence (DNA): TGCAGCGTTGAACGACAGACGAACACTGAAGCTTTCTTT. Amino acids: CSVERQTNTEAFF.

This clonotype was detected a few times. This rearrangement joins TRBV25-1 to TRBJ1-2; 7 nucleotides align to TRBD1. Losses at the gene ends were 2 bases for V and 0 bases for J; bases not matched to a gene: 3. The CDR3 has 15 amino acids. In germline, CDR1 is MGHDK, CDR2 SYGVNS. The CDR3 sequence is CASSEGDRPNYGYTF. The CDR3, as DNA: TGTGCCAGCAGTGAAGGGGACAGACCTAACTATGGCTACACCTTC.

The gene calls are TRBV21-1 and TRBJ2-5; the tabulated D call, TRBD2, remains unverified against the DNA. TRBV21-1 is shown as a pseudogene. The CDR3 contains 20 residues. The CDR3 DNA sequence: TGTGCCAGCAGCAAAGAGAAAACGGGAGGGCCCCTACCCGGGTGGAATGAGCAGTACTTC. Its protein is CASSKEKTGGPLPGWNEQYF.

The V call is TRBV20-1, the J call TRBJ2-7, with D possibly called TRBD1 or TRBD2 (5 bases each). Germline-derived CDR1 and CDR2 are DFQATT and SNEGSKA (reference sequence). The CDR3 sequence is 15 residues long. The V and J ends lost 3 bases and 1 base respectively, with 16 bases between them. CDR3 bases: TGCAGTGCTAGTGGGGCAGAGGGCCTATCCTACGAGCAGTACTTC. Encoded protein: CSASGAEGLSYEQYF.

On this clonotype: The junction departs from germline at one end; a sequencing error may be responsible. The chain links TRBV20-1 to TRBJ2-1, with D possibly TRBD1 on 5 matching bases. Germline V lookup: CDR1 DFQATT, CDR2 SNEGSKA (reference sequence). CDR3 length equals 12 residues. Here the CDR3 reads CRARGRWAEQFF. The CDR3 coding sequence is TGCAGGGCTAGGGGCCGGTGGGCGGAGCAGTTCTTC.

This sequence joins TRBV28 and TRBJ2-3; 13 nucleotides agree with TRBD2. J gave up 1 base and V 6 bases, and 19 bases lay outside the gene matches. The CDR3 is 21 residues long. Germline V gene sequence: CDR1 MDHEN, CDR2 SYDVKM. The CDR3 region has the DNA TGTGCCAGCAGCAGTTGGGGACTAGCGGGACTCTACCGTGGTGGCACAGATACGCAGTATTTT. It translates to CASSSWGLAGLYRGGTDTQYF.

This clonotype has more than one count but fewer than ten. An end of the junction does not agree with germline; a read error may underlie this. The chain uses TRBV7-7 and TRBJ2-5, with a weak D call TRBD1 (6 bases). Germline V lookup: CDR1 SSHAT, CDR2 FNYEAQ (reference sequence). The length of the CDR3 is 14 residues. The CDR3 DNA reads as TGTGCTAGCAGCTCAGGGGACCGTCAAGAGACCCAGTACTTC. As protein: CASSSGDRQETQYF.

The table lists this clonotype with many counts. This rearrangement joins TRBV7-3 to TRBJ2-7; TRBD1 aligns across 9 bases. Germline assignment: CDR1 SGHTA and CDR2 FQGTGA. The CDR3 runs 13 residues. The ends lost 5 bases at V and 8 bases at J; junction bases unmatched: 7. CDR3 sequence (DNA): TGTGCCAGCAGCCGGGACAGGGAATCTAAGCAGTACTTC. Protein sequence: CASSRDRESKQYF.